This T cell receptor (beta chain) was sequenced in a study of blood T cell repertoires in COVID-19. The overall study: Researchers got acute and convalescent COVID-19 samples from the United States, Italy and Spain. T cells, B-cell-depleted T cells, or PBMCs provided the cDNA or gDNA that served as material.

Per the authors' pipeline: The authors estimated nucleated cell counts from reference gene primer amplification. Profiled with immunoSEQ multiplex PCR; TCRdb holds only in-frame clones, not every one. Clonal size and the V and J genes are those of that table, whereas D and trimming came from the DNA. The sample carries some 210,000 clones, around four fifths recorded once. The CDR3 has 15 amino acids. The V gene's germline CDR1 is SQVTM and CDR2 ANQGSEA. Trimming took 7 bases from V and 0 from J, leaving 18 bases between them. The sequenced material came from peripheral blood. V and J are TRBV29-1 and TRBJ1-1; D not resolved. The origin of this receptor is a human donor in a cohort sampled during active COVID-19. The CDR3 is CSAGSDYLMNTEAFF. The CDR3 region has the DNA TGCAGCGCGGGGAGCGATTATCTCATGAACACTGAAGCTTTCTTT.